This T cell receptor (beta chain) was identified in a study of Graves' ophthalmopathy and Graves' hyperthyroidism. Overall study context: Hyperthyroidism counted as stable given no ophthalmopathy within 18 months of follow-up.

This clonotype was seen only a few times. Its specificity is not known. Points from the study as a whole: The authors also found most expanded thyroid clonotypes above 0.001 frequency in blood.

The CDR3 covers 17 residues. Germline V lookup: CDR1 MDHEN, CDR2 SYDVKM. V lost 5 bases to trimming and J lost 0 bases; unmatched junction nucleotides: 12. Amplified material comprised TCR beta CDR3 regions derived from RNA transcripts. First-round RT-PCR with HTBI primers preceded a second-round multiplex PCR. TCRdb re-called the multiplex PCR reads with MiXCR, one entry per CDR3 protein. The sample contains 500,000 to 600,000 distinct CDR3 sequences, just under 40% of which appear only once. The clonotype originates from an adult man with Graves' hyperthyroidism. The V and J genes are TRBV28 and TRBJ1-1; 7 bases match TRBD1. Sequenced material: peripheral blood or thyroid tissue (not recorded which). DNA of the CDR3: TGTGCCAGCAGTCCCCTCGACAGGGCTTACGTGAACACTGAAGCTTTCTTT. Its protein is CASSPLDRAYVNTEAFF.